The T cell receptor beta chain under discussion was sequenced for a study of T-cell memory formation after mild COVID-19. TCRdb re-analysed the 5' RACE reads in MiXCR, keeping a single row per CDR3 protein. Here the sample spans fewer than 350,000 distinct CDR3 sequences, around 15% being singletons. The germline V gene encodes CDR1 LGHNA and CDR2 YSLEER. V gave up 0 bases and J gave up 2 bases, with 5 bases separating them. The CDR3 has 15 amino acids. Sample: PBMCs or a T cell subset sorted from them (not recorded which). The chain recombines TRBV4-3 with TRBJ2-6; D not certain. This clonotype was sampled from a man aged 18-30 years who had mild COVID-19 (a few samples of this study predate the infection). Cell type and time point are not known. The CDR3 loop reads CASSQETTGANVLTF. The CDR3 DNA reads TGCGCCAGCAGCCAAGAAACAACTGGGGCCAACGTCCTGACTTTC.